The clone carrying this TCR beta chain was counted many times. Its antigen is unidentified. TCRdb ran MiXCR on the reads and lists one entry per CDR3 protein. Of over 150,000 distinct CDR3 sequences detected, approximately 15% appear once; the ten largest clones hold over 20%. The data stem from a study of T cell repertoires in cytomegalovirus infection. Study as a whole: TCR beta signatures that were public indicated CMV infection and matching HLA type.

With 6 bases clipped from V and 7 bases from J, the junction kept 10 bases outside the gene matches. The CDR3 covers 15 residues. Germline CDR1 is MNHEY and CDR2 is SVGAGI. General observations from the study: The ex vivo response was dominated by HLA-C-restricted CMV-specific TCR beta clonotypes.

The sequenced material came from PBMCs. This sequence originates from a human donor in good health (CMV status not recorded). Some clones in this sample may be carry-over from other donors' samples. The V gene is TRBV6-5, the J gene TRBJ1-5; 9 bases match TRBD1. The CDR3 protein is CASSPRGQGRQPQHF. The CDR3 nucleotides read TGTGCCAGCAGCCCCCGGGGACAGGGAAGGCAGCCCCAGCATTTT.